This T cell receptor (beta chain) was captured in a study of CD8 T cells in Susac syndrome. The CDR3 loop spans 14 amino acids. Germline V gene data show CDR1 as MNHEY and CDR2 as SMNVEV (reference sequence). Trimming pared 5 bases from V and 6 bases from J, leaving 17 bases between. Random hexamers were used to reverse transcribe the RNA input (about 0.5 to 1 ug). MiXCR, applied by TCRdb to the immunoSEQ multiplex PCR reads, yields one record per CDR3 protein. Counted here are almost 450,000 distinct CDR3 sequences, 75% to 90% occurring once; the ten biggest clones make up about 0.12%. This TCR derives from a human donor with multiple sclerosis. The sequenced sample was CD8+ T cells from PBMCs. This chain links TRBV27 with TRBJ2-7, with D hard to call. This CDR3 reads CASSTYPLVSEQYF. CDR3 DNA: TGTGCCAGCAGTACTTACCCCCTCGTGAGCGAGCAGTACTTC.